This T cell receptor beta chain was observed in a study of T cells after yellow fever vaccination. TCRdb passed the 5' RACE reads through MiXCR, listing each CDR3 protein once. There are about 370,000 distinct CDR3 sequences in the sample; 11% occur only once, and around 18% lies in the top ten. Trimming stripped 5 bases from V and 6 bases from J, with 16 bases between. The CDR3 is 13 residues long. Looked up from germline, CDR1 is SQVTM and CDR2 is ANQGSEA. This clonotype has a count of ten or more. This receptor was identified in a man younger than 30 who received the YFV17D yellow fever vaccine. V usage is TRBV29-1 and J usage is TRBJ1-2; D not certain. The sequences come from PBMCs, collected on the day of the first yellow fever vaccination. The CDR3 nucleotides read TGCAGCGTTAGTTGGCCCACGGGCGATGGCTACACCTTC. As protein: CSVSWPTGDGYTF.